What follows are 18 T cell receptor beta chains derived from one specimen sequenced in a study of control samples from healthy donors and cancer patients. Sequenced by immunoSEQ multiplex PCR; TCRdb stores in-frame clones only, minus some. The sample consists of 60,000 to 75,000 clones, roughly 85% of them appearing once. Material for sequencing was blood. The receptor set was obtained from a man aged 35 to 55 in good health.

The rearrangement links TRBV4-3 to TRBJ1-5, with D tentatively TRBD1 (5 bases). V was cut by 0 bases and J by 3 bases, with 9 bases left in between. The germline gives CDR1 LGHNA, CDR2 YSLEER. This CDR3 comprises 15 residues. CDR3 in DNA: TGCGCCAGCAGCCAAGATCGACAGTACAATCAGCCCCAGCATTTT. Translation: CASSQDRQYNQPQHF.

This clone was counted only a few times. V usage is TRBV5-1 and J usage is TRBJ1-2, with unresolved D. The CDR3 spans 13 residues. The V and J ends lost 4 bases and 5 bases respectively, with 12 bases between them. Germline CDR1 SGHRS, CDR2 YFSETQ. This chain's CDR3 is CASSAGTRYGYTF. CDR3 DNA sequence: TGCGCCAGCAGCGCGGGTACTCGGTATGGCTACACCTTC.

This sequence joins TRBV13 and TRBJ1-1; maybe TRBD1 (6 bases). Germline lookup yields CDR1 PRHDT and CDR2 FYEKMQ (reference sequence). The CDR3 sequence is 15 residues long. With 5 bases removed from V and 3 bases from J, the gap between germline ends came to 16 bases. The CDR3 DNA is TGTGCCAGCAGCCCTCTGGGGGGCATGGACACTGAAGCTTTCTTT. Its translation is CASSPLGGMDTEAFF.

In DNA form, the CDR3 reads TGTGCCAGCAGTTACTCGAGCAGGGGAAACACCGGGGAGCTGTTTTTT. Encoded protein: CASSYSSRGNTGELFF. V and J are TRBV6-6 and TRBJ2-2; possible D gene TRBD1, 6 bases. Per the germline V gene, CDR1 is MNHNY and CDR2 is SVGAGI (reference sequence). This CDR3 comprises 16 residues. V lost 0 bases and J lost 2, with 10 bases in between.

This clone was recorded only once. J is TRBJ1-3 and V is TRBV30, with TRBD1 as a possible D gene (6 bases). CDR3 length: 14 residues. V lost 0 bases, J lost 5 bases, and 11 bases lay in between. Germline CDR1 reads GTSNPN; CDR2 reads SVGIG (reference sequence). The CDR3 DNA reads TGTGCCTGGAGTGTACGGCAGGGGAGAAACACCATATATTTT. Its protein is CAWSVRQGRNTIYF.

The rearrangement joins TRBV12-3 or TRBV12-4 to TRBJ1-6; D unclear. V was trimmed by 7 bases and J by 10 bases, leaving 5 bases between them. The CDR3 spans 10 residues. CDR3 nucleotide sequence: TGTGCCAGCAAGGAATCACCCCTCCACTTT. Amino acids: CASKESPLHF.

The CDR3: CASSVRLAGVNEQYF. The CDR3 DNA reads as TGTGCCAGCAGCGTCCGACTAGCGGGAGTGAACGAGCAGTACTTC. V is TRBV9 and J is TRBJ2-7; 12 positions agree with TRBD2. The CDR3 runs 15 residues. The V segment lost 2 bases and the J segment 5 bases; nucleotides outside the gene matches: 5. Germline CDR1 is SGDLS and CDR2 is YYNGEE.

The V gene is TRBV7-9, the J gene TRBJ2-5; D is ambiguous. The V end was cut by 0 bases, the J end by 3 bases, with 8 bases between. CDR1 is SEHNR, CDR2 FQNEAQ, per germline (reference sequence). The CDR3 runs to 14 residues. In DNA form, the CDR3 reads TGTGCCAGCAGCTTAGCGGGCAGAAAAGAGACCCAGTACTTC. The encoded protein is CASSLAGRKETQYF. Combining the CDR3 with reference TRBV7-9 and TRBJ2-5 gives the whole variable domain DTGVSQNPRHKITKRGQNVTFRCDPISEHNRLYWYRQTLGQGPEFLTYFQNEAQLEKSRLLSDRFSAERPKGSFSTLEIQRTEQGDSAMYLCASSLAGRKETQYFGPGTRLLVL.

V and J are TRBV27 and TRBJ2-1; TRBD2 agrees at 13 bases. The CDR3 covers 18 residues. V gave up 5 bases and J gave up 0 bases; unmatched junction bases: 7. CDR1 and CDR2 from the germline V gene are MNHEY and SMNVEV (reference sequence). This CDR3 is CASSRTSGSTYSYNEQFF. The CDR3, as DNA: TGTGCCAGCAGTAGGACTAGCGGGAGTACCTACTCCTACAATGAGCAGTTCTTC.

About this clone itself: Being one base from a much bigger clone, this may be a read error. The rearrangement joins TRBV4-2 to TRBJ1-4; tentatively, D is TRBD1 (5 bases). Germline CDR1 and CDR2: LGHNA and YNFKEQ. The CDR3 is 16 residues long. V lost 0 bases, J lost 8 bases, and 16 bases lay in between. The CDR3: CASSQETPGGSEKLFF. The CDR3 region has the DNA TGTGCCAGCAGCCAAGAGACTCCCGGGGGGAGCGAAAAACTGTTTTTT.

V gene TRBV6-5 combines with J gene TRBJ1-6, with D unclear. This CDR3 spans 15 amino acids. Trimming shortened V by 5 bases and J by 13 bases, and 21 bases separated the two germline ends. Germline V gene sequence: CDR1 MNHEY, CDR2 SVGAGI. In DNA form, the CDR3 reads TGTGCCAGCAGTCACCTTGCAGGCCTCCAGGCCCCCCTCCACTTT. Protein sequence: CASSHLAGLQAPLHF.

The chain has TRBV4-1 and TRBJ1-5; D possibly corresponds to TRBD1 (6 bases). This CDR3 spans 13 amino acids. Germline assignment: CDR1 MGHRA and CDR2 YSYEKL. With 3 bases removed from V and 7 bases from J, the gap between germline ends came to 10 bases. The CDR3 region is CASSHDRQQPQHF. In nucleotides, the CDR3 is TGCGCCAGCAGCCACGACAGGCAACAGCCCCAGCATTTT.

The chain couples TRBV6-5 to TRBJ1-2; D may be TRBD1 (5 bases). The V gene lost 6 bases and the J gene lost 8 bases, with 19 bases spanning the gap. The germline V gene has CDR1 MNHEY and CDR2 SVGAGI. CDR3 size: 14 residues. In DNA, the CDR3 is TGTGCCAGCAGCGATCGTTACAGGCTAAGCGGCTACACCTTC. Protein product: CASSDRYRLSGYTF.

V and J are TRBV27 and TRBJ2-3; 10 bases fit TRBD2. This CDR3 is 17 amino acids long. Germline V gives CDR1 MNHEY, CDR2 SMNVEV (reference sequence). V was clipped by 5 bases and J by 2 bases; unmatched bases: 10. DNA of the CDR3: TGTGCCAGCAGTCGTTCTAGCGGGAGTTTTCCCACAGATACGCAGTATTTT. Its translation: CASSRSSGSFPTDTQYF.

This chain connects TRBV3-1 (or the pseudogene TRBV3-2) to TRBJ2-7; D is perhaps TRBD1 (6 bases). The V gene's germline CDR1 is LGHDT and CDR2 YNNKEL (reference sequence). The ends were cut back, 6 bases at V and 5 bases at J, with 32 bases in the middle. The CDR3 totals 19 residues. In nucleotides, the CDR3 is TGTGCCAGCAGTCCGCTCAATGGGGGATATTCACAGGGTGCCCACGAGCAGTACTTC. This encodes CASSPLNGGYSQGAHEQYF.

In its sample, this clone was seen a few times. The chain recombines TRBV7-3 with TRBJ1-5; D unclear. The CDR3 totals 12 residues. Germline V lookup: CDR1 SGHTA, CDR2 FQGTGA. Trimming took 7 bases from V and 10 from J, leaving 14 bases between them. CDR3: CASTRWRPPQHF. CDR3 sequence (DNA): TGTGCCAGCACCCGGTGGCGACCTCCCCAGCATTTT.

The J gene is TRBJ1-2, the V gene TRBV4-3; 8 bases map to TRBD1. This CDR3 comprises 15 residues. The V segment lost 4 bases and the J segment 3 bases; nucleotides outside the gene matches: 7. Germline CDR1 reads LGHNA; CDR2 reads YSLEER. CDR3 in DNA: TGCGCCAGCAGCCCGCGGACAGGGCCAGACTATGGCTACACCTTC. It is translated as CASSPRTGPDYGYTF.

The V gene is TRBV25-1, the J gene TRBJ2-2, with D uncertain. V lost 1 base, J lost 0 bases, and 6 bases lay in between. Germline V gene data show CDR1 as MGHDK and CDR2 as SYGVNS. The CDR3 is 15 residues long. The CDR3 loop is CASSEFAANTGELFF. CDR3 coding DNA: TGTGCCAGCAGTGAATTCGCAGCGAACACCGGGGAGCTGTTTTTT.